The clone carrying this T cell receptor beta chain came up a few times. The antigen remains undetermined. V lost 4 bases and J lost 1, with 7 bases in between. The CDR3 has 13 amino acids. Germline CDR1 KGHSH, CDR2 LQKENI. It was with a sample-barcoded 5' primer and a J-beta primer mix that a second PCR of roughly 7 to 12 cycles was run. TCRdb re-called the 5' RACE reads with MiXCR, one entry per CDR3 protein. The sample includes 650,000 to 800,000 distinct CDR3 sequences, roughly 44% seen only once; the top ten take about 19%. The sample is drawn from a study of blood T cells in healthy people across ages. Turning to the study itself: When template switching was applied, about one barcoded beta molecule was captured per two T cells.

PBMCs numbering at least 7 million were isolated per sample. Study-wide results and limits: With age, beta diversity per million T cells declined roughly linearly, significantly by 40.

This rearrangement joins TRBV18 to TRBJ1-1; D uncertain. Specimen: blood. This sequence originates from a man aged 55 to 70 in good health. The CDR3 nucleotides are TGTGCCAGCTCACAATCTAGGAACACTGAAGCTTTCTTT. Translating gives CASSQSRNTEAFF.